This T cell receptor beta chain was sequenced in a study of T cell repertoires in cytomegalovirus infection. Study background: Epitope selection comprised recently identified HLA-C-restricted CMV epitopes and well-studied HLA-B-restricted CMV epitopes. Based on public TCR beta signatures, there were indications of CMV infection and of a matching HLA type.

Comment on this clonotype: Its specificity is unknown.

With 3 bases removed from V and 4 bases from J, the gap between germline ends came to 19 bases. Germline CDR1 is MDHEN and CDR2 is SYDVKM. This CDR3 has 16 residues. In TCRdb, the reads were re-called with MiXCR into one record per CDR3 protein. The sample yields under 500,000 distinct CDR3 sequences, roughly 46% seen once. Study observations and caveats: CMV carriers with the relevant HLA were identified by cumulative public TCR beta family frequency. Within the response measured ex vivo, HLA-C-restricted CMV-specific TCR beta clonotypes were dominant.

Sequenced material: cultured PBMCs, taken from culture after CMV antigen stimulation. This receptor was identified in a human donor in good health (CMV status not recorded). Some clones in this sample may be carry-over from other donors' samples. The V and J genes are TRBV28 and TRBJ2-7; a weak D match, TRBD2 (6 bases). In nucleotides, the CDR3 is TGTGCCAGCAGTTTCCTTGGAGGGGCCACTCATTACGAGCAGTACTTC. Protein sequence: CASSFLGGATHYEQYF. The variable domain in full, with the rest retrieved from reference TRBV28 and TRBJ2-7, is DVKVTQSSRYLVKRTGEKVFLECVQDMDHENMFWYRQDPGLGLRLIYFSYDVKMKEKGDIPEGYSVSREKKERFSLILESASTNQTSMYLCASSFLGGATHYEQYFGPGTRLTVT.